The T cell receptor beta chain described here comes from a study of T cell repertoires in cytomegalovirus infection. Across the whole study: Through public TCR beta signatures, both CMV infection and matching HLA type were indicated.

Study-wide findings and caveats: Summed frequency of shared TCR beta families picked out CMV carriers who also had the relevant HLA. Predominance within the ex vivo response was attributable to HLA-C-restricted CMV-specific TCR beta clonotypes.

This clonotype was seen a handful of times. The antigen is undetermined. V was trimmed by 4 bases and J by 4 bases, leaving 11 bases between them. This CDR3 comprises 14 residues. MiXCR was run by TCRdb on the reads, yielding one entry per CDR3 protein. The repertoire has about 300,000 distinct CDR3 sequences, about 23% of them found once; the top ten carry about 15%. This sequence originates from a human donor in good health (CMV status not recorded). Some clones in this sample may be carry-over from other donors' samples. The chain couples TRBV23-1 to TRBJ1-5; no definite D call. TRBV23-1 carries the ORF label, with uncertain function. The sequencing sample was made of PBMCs. The CDR3 coding sequence is TGCGCCAGCAGTCCCCCTGAAAGGAATCAGCCCCAGCATTTT. Amino acids: CASSPPERNQPQHF.